These T cell receptor beta chains were read from a single sample in a study of blood T cell repertoires in COVID-19. Produced via immunoSEQ multiplex PCR; TCRdb's table is partial and in-frame only. This table has about 400,000 clones, more than 85% appearing once. Sequences were obtained from peripheral blood. Receptor source: a human donor in a cohort sampled during active COVID-19. Each CDR3 is given with its conserved first and last residue. The D gene is left open where the match is weak. The size field is filled for only some rows; it gives once, few, many or a size class.

>TRBV6-1|TRBD1|TRBJ1-1|.
TGTGCCAGCAGTGACGAGGGGGCGATGAACACTGAAGCTTTCTTT
CASSDEGAMNTEAFF
>TRBV5-6|TRBD1|TRBJ2-7|.
TGTGCCAGCAGCTTGGAGGGGACAGGGATGAAGCAGTACTTC
CASSLEGTGMKQYF
>TRBV28|.|TRBJ2-1|.
TGTGCCAGCCGGGAGTGGGCGTCCGATTACAATGAGCAGTTCTTC
CASREWASDYNEQFF
>TRBV2|.|TRBJ2-7|once
TGTGCCAGCAGTGAAGACAGACCCTACGAGCAGTACTTC
CASSEDRPYEQYF
>TRBV5-1|TRBD1|TRBJ2-7|.
TGCGCCAGCAGCTCGAGGACAGGGTCTGGCGAGCAGTACTTC
CASSSRTGSGEQYF
>TRBV2|TRBD1|TRBJ1-1|.
TGTGCCAGCATGGTACAGGGGGCTGCTGAAGCTTTCTTT
CASMVQGAAEAFF
>TRBV25-1|TRBD2|TRBJ2-5|.
TGTGCCAGCAGTGAATATGCGGGGGGCGGCGAGACCCAGTACTTC
CASSEYAGGGETQYF
>TRBV6-6|TRBD1|TRBJ2-1|.
TGTGCCAGCAGTTCACCGGGACAGAGCTACAATGAGCAGTTCTTC
CASSSPGQSYNEQFF
>TRBV6-5|.|TRBJ2-2|once
TGTGCCAGCAGTCCCGTTCCCGGGGAGCTGTTTTTT
CASSPVPGELFF
>TRBV9|TRBD2|TRBJ2-1|.
TGTGCCAGCAGCGGACTAGCGGGAGTGTCTGGTGAGCAGTTCTTC
CASSGLAGVSGEQFF
>TRBV28|TRBD2|TRBJ2-1|.
TGTGCCAGCAGTCCTCTAGCGGGAGAGTTCAGAAATGAGCAGTTCTTC
CASSPLAGEFRNEQFF
>TRBV10-3|TRBD1|TRBJ1-1|.
TGTGCCATCAGTACCAGATCGAGGACAGGGAGGACTGAAGCTTTCTTT
CAISTRSRTGRTEAFF
>TRBV7-2|TRBD2|TRBJ2-5|.
TGTGCCAGCAGCTTAATGGGGGGGCAAGAGACCCAGTACTTC
CASSLMGGQETQYF
>TRBV4-1|.|TRBJ2-5|.
TGCGCCAGCAGCCAAGGTTGGAGCGTCCAAGAGACCCAGTACTTC
CASSQGWSVQETQYF
>TRBV4-1|TRBD2|TRBJ2-7|.
TGCGCCAGCAGCCGGACTAGCGGGAGGGGTAACGGCTACGAGCAGTACTTC
CASSRTSGRGNGYEQYF
>TRBV6-2/TRBV6-3|TRBD1|TRBJ2-7|once
TGTGCCAGCAGCCAACCCGTTTCGACAGGGAACCCCTCCTACGAGCAGTACTTC
CASSQPVSTGNPSYEQYF